Following are 8 T cell receptor beta chains from one sample sequenced in a study of blood T cell repertoires in COVID-19. Sequenced by immunoSEQ multiplex PCR; TCRdb stores in-frame clones only, minus some. The sample has about 110,000 clones, more than 65% seen once. The sample was peripheral blood. These receptors all stem from a woman over 75 with active or convalescent COVID-19.

The V and J genes are TRBV14 and TRBJ2-4; 8 bases align to TRBD1. This CDR3 region has 14 residues. Germline trimming cut 11 bases from V and 2 bases from J; bases unmatched to any gene: 8. CDR1 and CDR2 from the germline V gene are SGHDN and FVKESK. The CDR3 nucleotides are TGTGCCCGACTCCAGGGGGCAACCAAAAACATTCAGTACTTC. Its translation: CARLQGATKNIQYF. Supplemented by reference TRBV14 and TRBJ2-4, the full variable domain reads EAGVTQFPSHSVIEKGQTVTLRCDPISGHDNLYWYRRVMGKEIKFLLHFVKESKQDESGMPNNRFLAERTGGTYSTLKVQPAELEDSGVYFCARLQGATKNIQYFGAGTRLSVL.

The CDR3 sequence is CASTAGDRSNSPLHF. The CDR3 bases are TGTGCCAGTACGGCCGGAGACAGGTCAAATTCACCCCTCCACTTT. The chain joins TRBV6-5 to TRBJ1-6; perhaps TRBD1 as D (6 bases). The CDR3 sequence is 15 residues long. V was cut by 9 bases and J by 7 bases, with 19 bases left in between. Germline-derived CDR1 and CDR2 are MNHEY and SVGAGI.

This clone showed up just once. The chain joins TRBV10-3 to TRBJ1-1; D not resolved. CDR3 length equals 14 residues. V dropped 0 bases and J dropped 6 bases, with 11 bases sitting between them. The germline CDR1 and CDR2 sequences are ENHRY and SYGVKD. The CDR3 sequence: CAISESEGWAEAFF. The CDR3 DNA is TGTGCCATCAGTGAGTCAGAGGGTTGGGCTGAAGCTTTCTTT.

The rearrangement uses TRBV27 and TRBJ2-5; 9 nucleotides line up with TRBD1. CDR3 length equals 14 residues. Germline V gene data show CDR1 as MNHEY and CDR2 as SMNVEV (reference sequence). With V trimmed by 4 bases and J by 4 bases, 4 bases remained unmatched. The CDR3 DNA is TGTGCCAGCAGTTCACAGGGGGCGAGAGAGACCCAGTACTTC. As protein: CASSSQGARETQYF.

The chain is built from TRBV20-1 and TRBJ1-6; D not certain. V lost 3 bases and J lost 9, with 12 bases in between. The CDR3 has 13 residues. The germline V gene has CDR1 DFQATT and CDR2 SNEGSKA (reference sequence). The CDR3 protein is CSASHLGSSPLHF. CDR3 in DNA: TGCAGTGCTAGTCACCTCGGGAGTTCACCCCTCCACTTT.

This rearrangement joins TRBV28 to TRBJ1-3; a possible D gene is TRBD1 (5 bases). CDR3 length: 15 amino acids. The germline V gene has CDR1 MDHEN and CDR2 SYDVKM. The germline V and J ends were trimmed by 3 bases and 2 bases, with 11 bases remaining between them. CDR3 sequence: CASSFVWGTGNTIYF. DNA of the CDR3: TGTGCCAGCAGTTTCGTTTGGGGCACTGGAAACACCATATATTTT.

This clone was observed a single time. V usage is TRBV18 and J usage is TRBJ1-1; D is unclear. The CDR3 consists of 15 residues. V was clipped by 6 bases and J by 4 bases, with 18 bases between them. CDR1 is KGHSH, CDR2 LQKENI, per germline. The CDR3 bases are TGTGCCAGCTCTACGAGGTTGGTCCCCGGCACTGAAGCTTTCTTT. It yields the protein CASSTRLVPGTEAFF.

The chain is built from TRBV7-8 and TRBJ1-5, with 11 bases fitting TRBD1. V was clipped by 5 bases and J by 7 bases; unmatched bases: 10. The CDR3 extends over 16 amino acids. CDR1 SGHVS and CDR2 FQNEAQ come from the germline V gene. The CDR3, as DNA: TGTGCCAGCAGCCCCCTTGGACAGGGGGCTGAGCAGCCCCAGCATTTT. Its protein is CASSPLGQGAEQPQHF.